One sample yielded the 2 T cell receptor beta chains listed below, sequenced in a study of glioma-infiltrating T cells. Using RNA template, CDR3s of TCR alpha and beta were amplified with iRepertoire arm-PCR. TCRdb used MiXCR to reprocess the multiplex PCR reads, holding one entry per CDR3 protein. The table lists 400,000 or so distinct CDR3 sequences, about 40% of them singletons, with 9.5% to 15% in the top ten. Sample: glioma tissue, nonneoplastic brain tissue, or PBMCs (not recorded which). The source of these receptors is a human donor with low-grade glioma or glioblastoma, undergoing nonglioma brain surgery, or in good health (not recorded which).

This sequence joins TRBV25-1 and TRBJ1-5; no clear D gene. CDR1 is MGHDK and CDR2 is SYGVNS in the germline V gene. The CDR3 covers 14 residues. V lost 2 bases, J lost 0 bases, and 5 bases lay in between. DNA of the CDR3: TGTGCCAGCAGTGAAACCGGTAGCAATCAGCCCCAGCATTTT. Encoded protein: CASSETGSNQPQHF.

V gene TRBV7-2 combines with J gene TRBJ2-3, with 10 bases lining up with TRBD1. Germline CDR1 and CDR2: SGHTA and FQGNSA. The CDR3 has 16 amino acids. V was clipped by 2 bases and J by 5 bases; unmatched bases: 7. The CDR3 DNA follows: TGTGCCAGCAGCTTATATCCGGACAGGGGGAAAGATACGCAGTATTTT. Encoded protein: CASSLYPDRGKDTQYF. The whole variable domain, remainder taken from reference TRBV7-2 and TRBJ2-3, is GAGVSQSPSNKVTEKGKDVELRCDPISGHTALYWYRQSLGQGLEFLIYFQGNSAPDKSGLPSDRFSAERTGGSVSTLTIQRTQQEDSAVYLCASSLYPDRGKDTQYFGPGTRLTVL.